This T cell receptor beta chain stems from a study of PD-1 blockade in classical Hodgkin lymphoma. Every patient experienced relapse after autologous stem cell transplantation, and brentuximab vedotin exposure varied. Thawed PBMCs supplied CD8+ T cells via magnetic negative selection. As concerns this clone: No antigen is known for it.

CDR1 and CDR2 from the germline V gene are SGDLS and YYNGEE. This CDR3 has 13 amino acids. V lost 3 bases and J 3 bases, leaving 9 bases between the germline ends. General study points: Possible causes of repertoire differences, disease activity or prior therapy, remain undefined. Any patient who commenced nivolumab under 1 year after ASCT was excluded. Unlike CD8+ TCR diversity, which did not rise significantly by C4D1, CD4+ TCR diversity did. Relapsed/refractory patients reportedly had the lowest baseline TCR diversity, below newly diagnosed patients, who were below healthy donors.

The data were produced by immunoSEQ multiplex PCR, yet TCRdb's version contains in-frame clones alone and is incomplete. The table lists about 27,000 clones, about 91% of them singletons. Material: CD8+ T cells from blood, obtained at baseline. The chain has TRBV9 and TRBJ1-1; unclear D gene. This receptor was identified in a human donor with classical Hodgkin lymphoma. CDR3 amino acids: CASSELYYTEAFF. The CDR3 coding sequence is TGTGCCAGCAGCGAGCTCTATTACACTGAAGCTTTCTTT.